The next 15 T cell receptor beta chains were all read from a single sample in a study of cytomegalovirus exposure and HLA in healthy donors. PCR was performed using 60 Vbeta and 13 Jbeta primers. Sequenced by immunoSEQ multiplex PCR; TCRdb stores in-frame clones only, minus some. The sample carries 140,000 to 150,000 clones, around a tenth recorded once. Input material: PBMCs. These TCRs come from a male donor in good health and CMV-seronegative.

CDR3 sequence (DNA): TGTGCCAGCAGCGTAGGAGGGTTATACAATGAGCAGTTCTTC. Translating gives CASSVGGLYNEQFF. The chain carries TRBV9 and TRBJ2-1; D might be TRBD2 (5 bases). The CDR3 runs to 14 residues. Trimming stripped 0 bases from V and 4 bases from J, with 8 bases between. The germline V gene has CDR1 SGDLS and CDR2 YYNGEE. The full variable domain, rest sourced from reference TRBV9 and TRBJ2-1, is DSGVTQTPKHLITATGQRVTLRCSPRSGDLSVYWYQQSLDQGLQFLIQYYNGEERAKGNILERFSAQQFPDLHSELNLSSLELGDSALYFCASSVGGLYNEQFFGPGTRLTVL.

The rearrangement uses TRBV4-3 and TRBJ2-4; tentative D call: TRBD1 (5 bases). Trimming stripped 4 bases from V and 0 bases from J, with 10 bases between. Germline V lookup: CDR1 LGHNA, CDR2 YSLEER. The CDR3 is made up of 15 amino acids. The CDR3 coding sequence is TGCGCCAGCAGCCTGGGGCAGGTAGCCAAAAACATTCAGTACTTC. This translates into CASSLGQVAKNIQYF.

This clone was observed a handful of times. V is TRBV7-2 and J is TRBJ2-4, with 16 nucleotides matching TRBD2. There are 18 residues in the CDR3. Looked up from germline, CDR1 is SGHTA and CDR2 is FQGNSA. V gave up 1 base and J gave up 3 bases; unmatched junction bases: 3. CDR3 nucleotides: TGTGCCAGCAGCTTAGTCGGGACTAGCGGGGGGGTCAAAAACATTCAGTACTTC. Its translation is CASSLVGTSGGVKNIQYF.

The chain combines TRBV20-1 with TRBJ2-1; 8 nucleotides align to TRBD2. The CDR3 totals 11 residues. Unmatched junction bases numbered 4, after V lost 5 bases and J lost 10 bases. Germline CDR1 reads DFQATT; CDR2 reads SNEGSKA (reference sequence). CDR3 sequence (DNA): TGCAGTGCTTGGACTAGCCTAGAGCAGTTCTTC. Its protein is CSAWTSLEQFF.

The rearrangement uses TRBV6-5 and TRBJ1-1, with 8 bases matching TRBD1. Germline V CDR1 and CDR2: MNHEY, SVGAGI. The J segment lost 5 bases and the V segment lost 6 bases, leaving 8 bases of the junction unmatched. The length of the CDR3 is 14 residues. For the CDR3, the DNA is TGTGCCAGCAGAGAGACAGGGGTACGGACTGAAGCTTTCTTT. Encoded protein: CASRETGVRTEAFF.

This clone has just a few counts. This chain links TRBV27 with TRBJ2-7; TRBD2 matches at 8 bases. The J segment lost 0 bases and the V segment lost 5 bases, leaving 6 bases of the junction unmatched. The CDR3 is 15 residues long. Germline-derived CDR1 and CDR2 are MNHEY and SMNVEV (reference sequence). The DNA of the CDR3 is TGTGCCAGCAGTCAAATAGCGGGGCGCTCCTACGAGCAGTACTTC. Translated, it gives CASSQIAGRSYEQYF.

In its sample, this clone was seen a few times. The chain recombines TRBV7-2 with TRBJ1-1; no definite D call. There are 13 residues in the CDR3. V lost 3 bases to trimming and J lost 0 bases, with 5 bases between them. Germline assignment: CDR1 SGHTA and CDR2 FQGNSA. CDR3 in DNA: TGTGCCAGCAGCTTCCGTTTGAACACTGAAGCTTTCTTT. Its protein product is CASSFRLNTEAFF.

The V and J genes are TRBV2 and TRBJ1-1, with D hard to call. The germline V gene has CDR1 SNHLY and CDR2 FYNNEI. V lost 7 bases to trimming and J lost 5 bases, with 14 bases between them. CDR3 length: 13 amino acids. The CDR3 loop is CASTQEGATEAFF. The CDR3 DNA sequence: TGTGCCAGCACTCAAGAGGGAGCAACTGAAGCTTTCTTT. Complete variable domain (other parts from reference TRBV2 and TRBJ1-1): EPEVTQTPSHQVTQMGQEVILRCVPISNHLYFYWYRQILGQKVEFLVSFYNNEISEKSEIFDDQFSVERPDGSNFTLKIRSTKLEDSAMYFCASTQEGATEAFFGQGTRLTVV.

This clone was counted only a few times. V gene TRBV6-5 combines with J gene TRBJ1-2; 8 positions match TRBD1. Trimming took 2 bases from V and 4 from J; bases not matched to a gene: 6. The CDR3 runs to 15 residues. Germline V gene sequence: CDR1 MNHEY, CDR2 SVGAGI. Here the CDR3 DNA reads TGTGCCAGCAGTTACACACCCGGGACAGGCTATGGCTACACCTTC. It specifies CASSYTPGTGYGYTF.

The V and J genes are TRBV30 and TRBJ2-1; 7 bases line up with TRBD2. Per the germline V gene, CDR1 is GTSNPN and CDR2 is SVGIG (reference sequence). Germline trimming cut 2 bases from V and 9 bases from J; bases unmatched to any gene: 7. This CDR3 spans 13 amino acids. The CDR3 loop is CAWSRGPGGEQFF. The CDR3 nucleotides read TGTGCCTGGAGTCGGGGACCGGGGGGTGAGCAGTTCTTC.

This chain joins TRBV4-3 and TRBJ2-7; D remains unclear. V lost 3 bases and J lost 2, with 8 bases in between. The CDR3 is 13 amino acids. Germline V CDR1 and CDR2: LGHNA, YSLEER. The CDR3 here is CASSQTRAYEQYF. CDR3 bases: TGCGCCAGCAGCCAGACCCGGGCCTACGAGCAGTACTTC.

The rearrangement links TRBV11-2 to TRBJ2-7; 9 bases are a match to TRBD1. The V gene's germline CDR1 is SGHAT and CDR2 FQNNGV. This CDR3 spans 13 amino acids. Unmatched junction bases numbered 2, after V lost 5 bases and J lost 3 bases. CDR3 amino acids: CASSLDRGYEQYF. CDR3 nucleotides: TGTGCCAGCAGCCTGGACAGGGGCTACGAGCAGTACTTC.

This clone has more than one count but fewer than ten. The gene calls are TRBV6-1 and TRBJ1-3, with TRBD1 as a possible D gene (6 bases). The CDR3 length is 13 residues. In germline, CDR1 is MNHNS, CDR2 SASEGT. V was shortened by 4 bases and J by 8 bases, with 12 bases between the two germline ends. Here the CDR3 DNA reads TGTGCCAGCAGTGCACAGGGCCTGGACACCATATATTTT. Translation: CASSAQGLDTIYF.

There are a few counts of this clone. This chain connects TRBV7-2 to TRBJ1-1; D is undetermined. This CDR3 contains 14 residues. The germline V gene has CDR1 SGHTA and CDR2 FQGNSA. Deletions cut 5 bases from V and 4 bases from J, with 14 bases between. The CDR3, as DNA: TGTGCCAGCAGCCTGTCCAGTGGCGGCACTGAAGCTTTCTTT. Translated: CASSLSSGGTEAFF.

This clone was recorded a few times. The chain joins TRBV2 to TRBJ2-3; a possible D gene is TRBD1 (6 bases). V shed 8 bases and J shed 2 bases, with 14 bases lying between them. CDR1 and CDR2 from the germline V gene are SNHLY and FYNNEI. This CDR3 spans 14 amino acids. The DNA for the CDR3 is TGTGCCAGCCGGGCAGGGGACCTCACAGATACGCAGTATTTT. Translating it yields CASRAGDLTDTQYF. Full variable domain (missing parts from reference TRBV2 and TRBJ2-3): EPEVTQTPSHQVTQMGQEVILRCVPISNHLYFYWYRQILGQKVEFLVSFYNNEISEKSEIFDDQFSVERPDGSNFTLKIRSTKLEDSAMYFCASRAGDLTDTQYFGPGTRLTVL.